These T cell receptor beta chains were read from a single sample in a study of cytomegalovirus exposure and HLA in healthy donors. Sequenced by immunoSEQ multiplex PCR; TCRdb stores in-frame clones only, minus some. The sample contains around 100,000 clones, around three quarters of which appear only once. Specimen: PBMCs. Receptors were obtained from a young woman in good health and CMV-seropositive. Each CDR3 is given with its conserved first and last residue. D genes are given only for firm matches. Only some rows state a clone size, as once, few, many or a class for expanded clones.

TRBJ2-1 TRBV2 - - CASSDRGRGNEQFF TGTGCCAGCAGTGATCGGGGGCGGGGGAATGAGCAGTTCTTC
TRBJ2-7 TRBV5-1 - - CASSGQGHEQYF TGCGCCAGCAGCGGCCAGGGCCACGAGCAGTACTTC
TRBJ2-7 TRBV18 TRBD1 once CASSPNTGTASGEQYF TGTGCCAGCTCACCGAATACCGGGACAGCGTCGGGTGAGCAGTACTTC
TRBJ2-7 TRBV27 - - CASSLRGSPSYEQYF TGTGCCAGCAGTTTAAGGGGGTCCCCTTCCTACGAGCAGTACTTC
TRBJ2-3 TRBV5-1 - - CASSWTRDTQYF TGCGCCAGCAGCTGGACAAGGGATACGCAGTATTTT
TRBJ1-3 TRBV7-2 - - CASSGSSRSGNTIYF TGTGCCAGCAGCGGCAGTAGCCGCTCTGGAAACACCATATATTTT
TRBJ2-3 TRBV7-3 - - CASSPEITDTQYF TGTGCCAGCAGCCCAGAAATTACAGATACGCAGTATTTT
TRBJ2-5 TRBV10-3 - - CAISEGGTQQETQYF TGTGCCATCAGTGAGGGTGGGACACAGCAAGAGACCCAGTACTTC
TRBJ1-2 TRBV7-7 - - CASSPLDSYGYTF TGTGCTAGCAGCCCCCTGGACAGTTATGGCTACACCTTC
TRBJ1-5 TRBV6-5 TRBD1 - CASSPGQGVFQPQHF TGTGCCAGCAGCCCGGGACAGGGGGTATTTCAGCCCCAGCATTTT
TRBJ1-2 TRBV5-1 - - CASSWDTLPSSF TGCGCCAGCAGCTGGGACACGCTACCCTCCAGCTTC
TRBJ2-1 TRBV5-4 - - CASSTGGSTYNEQFF TGTGCCAGCAGCACCGGGGGTTCTACCTACAATGAGCAGTTCTTC
TRBJ2-5 TRBV2 - - CASSESTGSPRETQYF TGTGCCAGCAGTGAGTCTACAGGGTCCCCTCGGGAGACCCAGTACTTC
TRBJ1-4 TRBV5-1 - - CASSLGRTNEKLFF TGCGCCAGCAGCTTGGGGAGGACTAATGAAAAACTGTTTTTT
TRBJ1-2 TRBV11-3 - - CASSSGVEGYTF TGTGCCAGCAGCTCAGGGGTGGAAGGCTACACCTTC
TRBJ2-5 TRBV5-1 TRBD2 - CASSRTSGGETQYF TGCGCCAGCAGCCGGACTAGCGGCGGAGAGACCCAGTACTTC
TRBJ2-3 TRBV5-1 - few CASSLAGGTSTDTQYF TGCGCCAGCAGCTTGGCAGGCGGGACTAGCACAGATACGCAGTATTTT
TRBJ1-1 TRBV5-1 TRBD1 - CASSSDRVSVAFF TGCGCCAGCAGCTCCGACAGGGTTTCGGTAGCTTTCTTT
TRBJ2-1 TRBV5-1 - few CASSLDPGRVDEQFF TGCGCCAGCAGCTTGGACCCTGGGCGGGTCGATGAGCAGTTCTTC
TRBJ2-7 TRBV19 TRBD1 - CASIGDRDRHEQYF TGTGCCAGTATAGGGGACCGGGACAGACACGAGCAGTACTTC
TRBJ2-7 TRBV6-6 TRBD1 - CASSYAGQGHEQYF TGTGCCAGCAGTTACGCCGGACAGGGGCACGAGCAGTACTTC
TRBJ1-2 TRBV15 - - CATRRGTGYGYTF TGTGCCACCAGAAGGGGGACCGGGTATGGCTACACCTTC
TRBJ2-7 TRBV7-6 - - CASSPGTQIPYEQYF TGTGCCAGCAGCCCCGGGACACAAATTCCCTACGAGCAGTACTTC
TRBJ2-7 TRBV7-8 TRBD2 - CASTLQRGRINEQYF TGTGCCAGCACCTTACAGCGGGGGCGTATCAACGAGCAGTACTTC
TRBJ2-7 TRBV6-5 TRBD2 - CASSYVGGASYEQYF TGTGCCAGCAGTTATGTCGGGGGGGCATCCTACGAGCAGTACTTC
TRBJ1-5 TRBV6-6 - few CASSPTGINQPQHF TGTGCCAGCAGCCCCACAGGGATCAATCAGCCCCAGCATTTT
TRBJ2-1 TRBV5-1 TRBD2 - CASSPKRGSYNEQFF TGCGCCAGCAGCCCAAAGCGGGGGTCCTACAATGAGCAGTTCTTC
TRBJ1-4 TRBV5-1 TRBD1 few CASSPGQVNEKLFF TGCGCCAGCAGCCCGGGACAGGTTAATGAAAAACTGTTTTTT
TRBJ1-3 TRBV7-2 TRBD1 - CASSGNRGLRGNTIYF TGTGCCAGCAGCGGGAACAGGGGGCTCAGAGGAAACACCATATATTTT
TRBJ1-2 TRBV6-5 TRBD1 - CASMGTWTGAMTF TGTGCCAGCATGGGGACGTGGACAGGGGCGATGACCTTC
TRBJ2-2 TRBV27 - - CASTEVGLNTGELFF TGTGCCAGCACCGAAGTCGGACTAAACACCGGGGAGCTGTTTTTT
TRBJ1-4 TRBV28 - - CASSLESANPSTNEKLFF TGTGCCAGCAGTTTGGAGTCGGCTAATCCATCAACTAATGAAAAACTGTTTTTT
TRBJ2-5 TRBV7-9 - - CASSRGIGQQETQYF TGTGCCAGCAGCCGAGGGATTGGGCAACAAGAGACCCAGTACTTC
TRBJ1-6 TRBV5-1 TRBD1 - CASSPTGGAGPLHF TGCGCCAGCAGCCCCACAGGGGGCGCCGGGCCCCTCCACTTT
TRBJ2-7 TRBV5-6 - - CASSHNPPTASYEQYF TGTGCCAGCAGCCACAACCCCCCGACAGCCTCCTACGAGCAGTACTTC
TRBJ2-1 TRBV28 - - CATLIGSGEQFF TGTGCCACCCTTATCGGTAGCGGTGAGCAGTTCTTC
TRBJ1-2 TRBV7-2 - - CASRPGGFNYGYTF TGTGCCAGCAGGCCGGGGGGATTTAACTATGGCTACACCTTC
TRBJ1-1 TRBV9 - - CASSVDQGSDTEAFF TGTGCCAGCAGCGTAGACCAGGGATCGGACACTGAAGCTTTCTTT
TRBJ2-3 TRBV7-9 - once CASSFGGTFPRTDTQYF TGTGCCAGCAGCTTTGGGGGGACCTTCCCCCGCACAGATACGCAGTATTTT
TRBJ2-2 TRBV15 - - CATSREGVGNTGELFF TGTGCCACCAGCAGAGAAGGGGTTGGGAACACCGGGGAGCTGTTTTTT
TRBJ1-5 TRBV19 TRBD1 - CASSIGTGFSNQPQHF TGTGCCAGTAGTATTGGGACAGGGTTTAGCAATCAGCCCCAGCATTTT
TRBJ2-3 TRBV7-9 - few CASSFGGHVSTDTQYF TGTGCCAGCAGCTTCGGGGGGCACGTTAGCACAGATACGCAGTATTTT
TRBJ1-1 TRBV27 TRBD1 - CASSVNTGDTEAFF TGTGCCAGCAGTGTGAATACAGGGGACACTGAAGCTTTCTTT